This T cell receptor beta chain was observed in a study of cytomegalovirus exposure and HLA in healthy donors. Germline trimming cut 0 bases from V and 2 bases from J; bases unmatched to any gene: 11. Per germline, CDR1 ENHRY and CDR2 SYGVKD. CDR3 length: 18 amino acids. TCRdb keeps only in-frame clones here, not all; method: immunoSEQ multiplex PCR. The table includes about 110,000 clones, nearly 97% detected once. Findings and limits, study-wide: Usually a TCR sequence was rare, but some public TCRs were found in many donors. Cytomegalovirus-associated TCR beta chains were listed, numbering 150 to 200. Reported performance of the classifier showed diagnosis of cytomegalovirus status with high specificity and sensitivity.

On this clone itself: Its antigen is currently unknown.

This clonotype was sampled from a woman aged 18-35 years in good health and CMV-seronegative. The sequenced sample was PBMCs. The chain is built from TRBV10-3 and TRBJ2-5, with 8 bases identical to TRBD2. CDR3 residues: CAISESYAGRGAQETQYF. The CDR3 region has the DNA TGTGCCATCAGTGAGTCATACGCGGGGCGGGGGGCTCAAGAGACCCAGTACTTC.